Listed here are 17 T cell receptor beta chains from one sample, sequenced in a study of T cell clonality in common variable immunodeficiency. The protocol was immunoSEQ multiplex PCR, while the TCRdb copy is restricted to in-frame clones and leaves out a portion. This repertoire holds 40,000 to 50,000 clones, and none appear only once. Sequenced input: peripheral blood mononuclear cells. The receptors derive from a person aged 18 to 75 in good health.

The sample holds many counts of this clone. The read ends 3 residues shy of where the CDR3 ends; the end is completed using the germline J gene. J is TRBJ2-2 and V is TRBV4-1, with TRBD1 identical over 9 bases. CDR1 is MGHRA and CDR2 is YSYEKL in the germline V gene. The CDR3 totals 15 residues. CDR3 bases read: TGCGCCAGCAGGGGACAGGGACGGGTAGATGAAAAG. It codes for CASRGQGRVDEK. The whole CDR3 is CASRGQGRVDEKLFF.

This clone came up many times. The CDR3 extends 3 residues past the end of the read, so its final part is completed from the germline J gene. V and J are TRBV14 and TRBJ2-3; D possibly corresponds to TRBD2 (6 bases). The CDR3 extends over 16 amino acids. Germline V CDR1 and CDR2: SGHDN, FVKESK. V was clipped by 0 bases and J by 2 bases, with 12 bases between them. CDR3 amino acids: CASSQDGGFNTDTQYF. The CDR3 DNA, read in part, is TGTGCCAGCAGCCAAGACGGGGGATTTAACACAGATACG.

There are many counts of this clone. The sequenced fragment ends 3 residues before the CDR3 boundary, so the rest is inferred from the germline J gene. The rearrangement joins TRBV19 to TRBJ2-7; the D gene is possibly TRBD1 (6 bases). V dropped 6 bases and J dropped 0 bases, with 12 bases sitting between them. Looked up from germline, CDR1 is LNHDA and CDR2 is SQIVND (reference sequence). CDR3 length: 14 residues. The covered CDR3 bases are TGTGCCAGTAGCATAATGACAGGCTCCTACGAG. As protein: CASSIMTGSYE. The complete CDR3 protein is CASSIMTGSYEQYF.

This clone was observed many times. The read gets to within 3 residues of the CDR3 end, and the germline J gene fills in the rest. The chain recombines TRBV18 with TRBJ1-2; D call uncertain. The CDR3 is made up of 13 amino acids. V shed 4 bases and J shed 3 bases, with 9 bases lying between them. Per germline, CDR1 KGHSH and CDR2 LQKENI. The CDR3 bases that were read are TGTGCCAGCTCACTATCAGCGGACTATGGC. Protein product: CASSLSADYG. The whole CDR3 protein is CASSLSADYGYTF.

This clone was found many times. The CDR3 is cut off 3 residues early in the read; its end comes from the germline J gene. The J gene is TRBJ1-6, the V gene TRBV5-1; tentative D call: TRBD1 (5 bases). V was cut by 5 bases and J by 8 bases, with 14 bases left in between. In germline, CDR1 is SGHRS, CDR2 YFSETQ. The CDR3 is 14 residues long. The CDR3 bases that were read are TGCGCCAGCAGACTTGACAGAGACCATTCACCC. Its protein product is CASRLDRDHSP. The entire CDR3 reads CASRLDRDHSPLHF.

Concerning this clone itself: A read error is possible here, since a much larger clone lies one base away. The sequenced fragment ends 3 residues before the CDR3 boundary, so the rest is inferred from the germline J gene. The identical CDR3 is also encoded by other nucleotide sequences in the sample. This chain joins TRBV20-1 and TRBJ2-1, with 12 bases aligning to TRBD2. CDR1 and CDR2 (germline): DFQATT, SNEGSKA (reference sequence). CDR3 length: 20 residues. The ends lost 6 bases at V and 2 bases at J; junction bases unmatched: 20. The CDR3 bases that were read are TGCAGTGCCCCCGCCCCTTTACTAGCGGGGGGAGCCCTACCCTACAATGAG. Encoded protein: CSAPAPLLAGGALPYNE. The full-length CDR3 reads as CSAPAPLLAGGALPYNEQFF.

In its sample, this clone was seen many times. Here the CDR3 reads CASSTRTGGAVGETQYF. The part of the CDR3 DNA that was read is TGTGCCAGTAGTACACGGACAGGGGGCGCGGTTGGGGAGACC. The gene calls are TRBV19 and TRBJ2-5; TRBD1 matches at 11 bases. The read falls 3 residues short of the CDR3 end, and the missing part is taken from the germline J gene. Germline CDR1 is LNHDA and CDR2 is SQIVND (reference sequence). CDR3 length: 17 residues. Trimming took 4 bases from V and 5 from J; bases not matched to a gene: 12. The variable domain in full, completed from reference TRBV19 and TRBJ2-5, reads DGGITQSPKYLFRKEGQNVTLSCEQNLNHDAMYWYRQDPGQGLRLIYYSQIVNDFQKGDIAEGYSVSREKKESFPLTVTSAQKNPTAFYLCASSTRTGGAVGETQYFGPGTRLLVL.

This clone was counted ten times or more. The missing CDR3 end, 3 residues past where the read stops, is filled in from the germline J gene. This rearrangement joins TRBV5-4 to TRBJ2-3; 9 positions match TRBD2. The CDR3 is made up of 16 amino acids. Germline assignment: CDR1 SGHNT and CDR2 YYREEE (reference sequence). The J segment lost 0 bases and the V segment lost 2 bases, leaving 4 bases of the junction unmatched. CDR3 loop: CASSLVAGASTDTQYF. The part of the CDR3 DNA that was read is TGTGCCAGCAGCTTAGTAGCGGGGGCTAGCACAGATACG. Using reference TRBV5-4 and TRBJ2-3 for the parts outside the CDR3, the full variable domain is ETGVTQSPTHLIKTRGQQVTLRCSSQSGHNTVSWYQQALGQGPQFIFQYYREEENGRGNFPPRFSGLQFPNYSSELNVNALELDDSALYLCASSLVAGASTDTQYFGPGTRLTVL.

This clone was counted many times. The read halts 3 residues ahead of the CDR3 end, with the missing end drawn from the germline J gene. The V call is TRBV20-1, the J call TRBJ2-7; TRBD2 aligns across 7 bases. Trimming removed 5 bases from V and 2 bases from J; junction bases left unmatched: 9. The CDR3 has 14 residues. Germline V gene data show CDR1 as DFQATT and CDR2 as SNEGSKA (reference sequence). The sequenced part of the CDR3 DNA is TGCAGTGCTGCAAGGACTAGAATGCCCTACGAG. Residues: CSAARTRMPYE. In full, the CDR3 is CSAARTRMPYEQYF.

In its sample, this clone was seen many times. The read ends 3 residues shy of where the CDR3 ends; the end is completed using the germline J gene. The chain employs TRBV10-3 and TRBJ2-2; D might be TRBD2 (5 bases). V was pared by 6 bases and J by 0 bases, with 8 bases between. The CDR3 extends over 14 amino acids. Per the germline V gene, CDR1 is ENHRY and CDR2 is SYGVKD. Here the CDR3 reads CAIRDSANTGELFF. The DNA read from the CDR3 is TGTGCCATCAGGGACTCTGCGAACACCGGGGAG.

This clone was found many times. The CDR3 end falls 3 residues outside the read, so it is completed with the germline J gene. This chain joins TRBV6-1 and TRBJ1-1, with TRBD1 identical over 7 bases. The CDR3 has 15 amino acids. J lost 5 bases, V lost 3 bases, and 9 bases had no gene match. The germline CDR1 and CDR2 sequences are MNHNS and SASEGT. The CDR3 sequence is CASSDLTGVGTEAFF. Partial CDR3 DNA: TGTGCCAGCAGTGACCTAACAGGGGTCGGGACTGAA.

This clone came up many times. The read ends 3 residues early relative to the CDR3; the germline J gene fills the gap. The V gene is TRBV5-6, the J gene TRBJ1-2, with 7 bases matching TRBD1. The CDR3 contains 15 residues. Germline V gene lookup returns CDR1 SGHDT and CDR2 YYEEEE. V gave up 1 base and J gave up 6 bases; unmatched junction bases: 9. CDR3 protein: CASSLRGGDRNGYTF. The DNA read from the CDR3 is TGTGCCAGCAGCTTGCGAGGGGGCGATAGGAATGGC.

This clone was counted many times. The read halts 3 residues ahead of the CDR3 end, with the missing end drawn from the germline J gene. This chain links TRBV10-1 with TRBJ2-3; TRBD1 matches 8 bases. The junction had 3 bases not matched to a gene; V was cut back by 5 bases and J by 2 bases. Germline values: CDR1 WNHNN, CDR2 SYGVQD (reference sequence). The CDR3 runs 14 residues. The sequenced CDR3 bases are TGCGCCAGCAGTCAGGACAGGGCCACAGATACG. As protein: CASSQDRATDT. The entire CDR3 is CASSQDRATDTQYF.

In this sample, this clone turned up many times. CDR3 residues: CSARGRATGTGANVLTF. The sequenced CDR3 bases are TGCAGTGCTAGGGGGCGGGCGACAGGGACCGGGGCCAACGTC. The genes are TRBV20-1 and TRBJ2-6; 7 bases are a match to TRBD1. The read finishes 3 residues shy of the CDR3 end, and the germline J gene is used to complete it. This CDR3 has 17 amino acids. V dropped 3 bases and J dropped 4; count of bases not matched to a gene: 12. CDR1 is DFQATT, CDR2 SNEGSKA, per germline (reference sequence).

This clone showed up many times. The CDR3 end falls 3 residues outside the read, so it is completed with the germline J gene. The chain employs TRBV20-1 and TRBJ2-1; TRBD2 matches 10 bases. This CDR3 spans 11 amino acids. After removal of 8 bases from V and 7 bases from J, the junction contained 2 bases not matched to a gene. Looked up from germline, CDR1 is DFQATT and CDR2 is SNEGSKA (reference sequence). This CDR3 reads CSSLAGNEQFF. Partial CDR3 DNA: TGCAGTTCACTAGCGGGGAATGAG.

In this sample, this clone turned up many times. The CDR3 goes on 3 residues after the read ends, and that part is filled in from the germline J gene. The V gene is TRBV20-1, the J gene TRBJ2-7; D possibly corresponds to TRBD2 (6 bases). The germline CDR1 and CDR2 sequences are DFQATT and SNEGSKA (reference sequence). The V gene lost 0 bases and the J gene lost 3 bases, with 15 bases spanning the gap. CDR3 size: 15 residues. Partial CDR3 DNA: TGCAGTGCTAGAGATCTTGGGAGGCGGGACTACGAG. It is translated as CSARDLGRRDYE. The CDR3, in full, reads CSARDLGRRDYEQYF.

This clone was detected many times. Coverage ceases 3 residues before the CDR3 finishes, and the germline J gene fills in the end. The chain recombines TRBV5-5 with TRBJ1-1, with 8 bases fitting TRBD1. Trimming cost V 4 bases and J 3 bases; bases outside gene matches: 2. CDR3 length: 13 amino acids. The germline V gene encodes CDR1 SGHKS and CDR2 YYEKEE (reference sequence). CDR3 bases read: TGTGCCAGCAGCCCGGACAGGGACACTGAA. Translation: CASSPDRDTE. From start to end, the CDR3 is CASSPDRDTEAFF.